The clone carrying this T cell receptor beta chain showed up just a few times. Its matching antigen is unknown. The CDR3 totals 16 residues. Germline loops: CDR1 SGHRS, CDR2 YFSETQ. Losses at the gene ends were 0 bases for V and 9 bases for J; bases not matched to a gene: 10. This sample is drawn from a study of cytomegalovirus exposure and HLA in healthy donors. Study information: Earlier work reported 100 million or so unique TCR beta sequences from 180 million or so T cells. Findings and caveats of the study: Analyses of presence and absence presupposed an approximately uniform sequencing depth across donors.

Primers for the PCR totalled 60 Vbeta and 13 Jbeta. In the original analysis: The count from a later analysis was some 83 million unique TCR beta chains, 9.5 million to 13 million of them shared. Method: immunoSEQ multiplex PCR; TCRdb's copy keeps in-frame clones and lacks some. V and J calls and clone size are given by that table; D and trimming were obtained from the DNA. Of 140,000 or so clones listed, approximately 68% are singletons. This TCR derives from a man aged 55 to 69 in good health and CMV-seronegative. Sequenced: PBMCs. V gene TRBV5-1 combines with J gene TRBJ2-5; 11 bases are shared with TRBD2. The CDR3: CASSLELAGGARAQYF. As DNA, the CDR3 is TGCGCCAGCAGCTTGGAGTTAGCGGGAGGGGCTAGGGCCCAGTACTTC.